The 2 T cell receptor beta chains presented below share a single source sample, sequenced in a study of cytomegalovirus exposure and HLA in healthy donors. PCR involved 60 Vbeta and 13 Jbeta primers. Assay: immunoSEQ multiplex PCR; the TCRdb copy retains only in-frame clones and omits some. The sample gives 60,000 to 75,000 clones, over 75% of which show up once; around 10% is in the top ten. The sample was PBMCs. These receptors came from a woman aged 30 to 39 in good health and CMV-seropositive.

The gene calls are TRBV7-2 and TRBJ2-5, with 14 bases that match TRBD2. The closer fit of TRBJ2-7 to the DNA end suggests the J call may be wrong. The CDR3 is made up of 16 amino acids. Germline values: CDR1 SGHTA, CDR2 FQGNSA. The CDR3 region has the DNA TGTGCCAGCAGCCCACCTGGGACTAGCGGGAGATACGAGCAGTACTTC. The encoded protein is CASSPPGTSGRYEQYF.

The chain recombines TRBV9 with TRBJ2-3, with 14 bases lining up with TRBD2. The germline gives CDR1 SGDLS, CDR2 YYNGEE. The CDR3 spans 16 residues. Germline trimming cut 3 bases from V and 6 bases from J; bases unmatched to any gene: 6. The DNA of the CDR3 is TGTGCCAGCAGCGCCCGACTAGCGGGAGGGAGGGATACGCAGTATTTT. This gives the protein CASSARLAGGRDTQYF.